Each of the 18 T cell receptor beta chains below was sequenced from the same sample in a study of blood T cell repertoires in COVID-19. Generated by immunoSEQ multiplex PCR, the TCRdb table keeps only in-frame clones and is missing some. The repertoire has 200,000 or so clones, 65% to 90% of them found once; the top ten carry around 4%. Sequencing input: PBMCs or T cells enriched from blood (not recorded which). The source of these receptors is a woman between 40 and 50 years old with acute COVID-19.

This clone turned up a few times. J is TRBJ1-6 and V is TRBV9; D ambiguous. This CDR3 has 16 residues. The germline V gene has CDR1 SGDLS and CDR2 YYNGEE. V gave up 0 bases and J gave up 7 bases, with 14 bases separating them. The CDR3 is CASSVGPPGFNSPLHF. The CDR3 DNA is TGTGCCAGCAGCGTAGGCCCGCCGGGGTTCAATTCACCCCTCCACTTT.

The chain combines TRBV19 with TRBJ1-5, with 10 nucleotides matching TRBD1. Germline loops: CDR1 LNHDA, CDR2 SQIVND (reference sequence). V shed 7 bases, J shed 7 bases, and the junction held 13 bases outside the gene matches. The CDR3 consists of 16 residues. The CDR3 DNA sequence: TGTGCCAGTAAAATGACAGGGGGCGTAGCAAGACAGCCCCAGCATTTT. It yields the protein CASKMTGGVARQPQHF.

The V call is TRBV4-1, the J call TRBJ2-7; a weak D match, TRBD2 (6 bases). The CDR3 contains 14 residues. The germline V and J ends were trimmed by 1 base and 5 bases, with 12 bases remaining between them. Germline V gives CDR1 MGHRA, CDR2 YSYEKL. CDR3 nucleotide sequence: TGCGCCAGCAGCCAAGGGGCGGGGATCGACGAGCAGTACTTC. This encodes CASSQGAGIDEQYF.

The CDR3 loop is CASSLRGIREQFF. The CDR3 DNA sequence: TGCGCCAGCAGCCTAAGGGGCATCCGGGAGCAGTTCTTC. The rearrangement links TRBV4-1 to TRBJ2-1; D may be TRBD1 (5 bases). The ends were cut back, 4 bases at V and 10 bases at J, with 14 bases in the middle. This CDR3 comprises 13 residues. The germline V gene encodes CDR1 MGHRA and CDR2 YSYEKL.

This clone has more than one count but fewer than ten. The rearrangement links TRBV7-6 to TRBJ1-6; no reliable D call. This CDR3 has 17 amino acids. The germline V gene has CDR1 SGHVS and CDR2 FNYEAQ. V was pared by 1 base and J by 0 bases, with 10 bases between. The CDR3 DNA follows: TGTGCCAGCAGCTTAGAAGCGCAGAGCTCCTATAATTCACCCCTCCACTTT. As protein: CASSLEAQSSYNSPLHF.

The chain has TRBV11-2 and TRBJ2-2, with D tentatively TRBD1 (7 bases). With 5 bases removed from V and 5 bases from J, the gap between germline ends came to 15 bases. This CDR3 is 15 amino acids long. CDR1 is SGHAT and CDR2 is FQNNGV in the germline V gene. This CDR3 is CASSPQGGKTGELFF. Here the CDR3 DNA reads TGTGCCAGCAGCCCCCAGGGGGGAAAAACCGGGGAGCTGTTTTTT.

The CDR3 nucleotides read TGTGCCAGCCACAGGGCCGGGGAGCTGTTTTTT. It translates to CASHRAGELFF. The chain combines TRBV28 with TRBJ2-2; the D gene is possibly TRBD1 (6 bases). V lost 8 bases to trimming and J lost 6 bases, with 7 bases between them. The CDR3 is 11 amino acids. The germline gives CDR1 MDHEN, CDR2 SYDVKM. The variable domain in full, completed from reference TRBV28 and TRBJ2-2, reads DVKVTQSSRYLVKRTGEKVFLECVQDMDHENMFWYRQDPGLGLRLIYFSYDVKMKEKGDIPEGYSVSREKKERFSLILESASTNQTSMYLCASHRAGELFFGEGSRLTVL.

The chain has TRBV29-1 and TRBJ2-6; D ambiguous. The V gene's germline CDR1 is SQVTM and CDR2 ANQGSEA. Between the trimmed V and J ends, which lost 6 bases and 4 bases, there was a span of 10 bases. CDR3 length: 13 amino acids. The CDR3: CSVETTGANVLTF. CDR3 nucleotides: TGCAGCGTAGAAACTACAGGGGCCAACGTCCTGACTTTC.

The rearrangement uses TRBV15 and TRBJ2-5; D unresolved. This CDR3 has 11 amino acids. Germline loops: CDR1 LNHNV, CDR2 YYDKDF (reference sequence). V was clipped by 5 bases and J by 5 bases, with 6 bases between them. CDR3 DNA: TGTGCCACCAGCCCCGGGGAGACCCAGTACTTC. Protein sequence: CATSPGETQYF.

The J gene is TRBJ1-2, the V gene TRBV5-6, with TRBD1 matching over 7 bases. CDR1 and CDR2 from the germline V gene are SGHDT and YYEEEE. Trimming cost V 4 bases and J 4 bases; bases outside gene matches: 7. The CDR3 length is 14 residues. This CDR3 is CASSPGTVLYGYTF. CDR3 nucleotide sequence: TGTGCCAGCAGCCCGGGGACAGTCCTCTATGGCTACACCTTC.

The rearrangement joins TRBV9 to TRBJ2-1, with TRBD2 matching over 12 bases. Germline assignment: CDR1 SGDLS and CDR2 YYNGEE. V dropped 0 bases and J dropped 1; count of bases not matched to a gene: 2. The CDR3 extends over 17 amino acids. The CDR3 here is CASSVGTSGVSYNEQFF. The CDR3 region has the DNA TGTGCCAGCAGCGTAGGGACTAGCGGGGTGTCCTACAATGAGCAGTTCTTC.

V usage is TRBV19 and J usage is TRBJ1-6, with D perhaps matching TRBD1 (6 bases). In germline, CDR1 is LNHDA, CDR2 SQIVND (reference sequence). The CDR3 sequence is 15 residues long. The germline V and J ends were trimmed by 4 bases and 5 bases, with 12 bases remaining between them. The CDR3 DNA follows: TGTGCCAGTAGTAGGACAGCCTATGATAATTCACCCCTCCACTTT. Residues: CASSRTAYDNSPLHF.

This chain connects TRBV5-4 to TRBJ1-1; TRBD1 aligns across 8 bases. CDR1 SGHNT and CDR2 YYREEE come from the germline V gene (reference sequence). The V segment lost 4 bases and the J segment 1 base; nucleotides outside the gene matches: 6. CDR3 length: 15 amino acids. The CDR3 sequence: CASSPQQGANTEAFF. As DNA, the CDR3 is TGTGCCAGCAGCCCACAGCAGGGGGCGAACACTGAAGCTTTCTTT.

A single count supports this clone. This rearrangement joins TRBV28 to TRBJ1-2, with 7 positions matching TRBD1. V lost 6 bases and J lost 3; bases outside the gene matches: 7. In germline, CDR1 is MDHEN, CDR2 SYDVKM. CDR3 length: 14 residues. This CDR3 reads CASRGRQGYYGYTF. The CDR3 DNA follows: TGTGCCAGCAGGGGGAGACAGGGCTACTATGGCTACACCTTC.

The chain employs TRBV12-3 or TRBV12-4 and TRBJ1-1; TRBD1 aligns across 9 bases. This CDR3 contains 13 residues. V was pared by 6 bases and J by 7 bases, with 6 bases of the junction left unmatched. CDR3 sequence: CASRQQGANEAFF. DNA of the CDR3: TGTGCCAGCAGGCAACAGGGGGCGAATGAAGCTTTCTTT.

The chain combines TRBV11-3 with TRBJ2-2; TRBD2 agrees at 8 bases. The V gene end was trimmed by 0 bases and the J gene end by 5 bases; junction bases not matched to a gene: 8. The CDR3 is 17 residues long. CDR1 and CDR2 from the germline V gene are SGHNT and YENEEA. CDR3 coding DNA: TGTGCCAGCAGCTTAGAGTTGGCGGGGGGAGTAACCGGGGAGCTGTTTTTT. It codes for CASSLELAGGVTGELFF.

The V and J genes are TRBV3-1 (or the pseudogene TRBV3-2) and TRBJ2-2, with 8 nucleotides matching TRBD2. This CDR3 has 18 residues. The J segment lost 1 base and the V segment lost 2 bases, leaving 9 bases of the junction unmatched. Germline loops: CDR1 LGHDT, CDR2 YNNKEL (reference sequence). CDR3 sequence: CASSQFFWREVNTGELFF. The CDR3 nucleotides read TGTGCCAGCAGCCAATTCTTCTGGCGGGAGGTGAACACCGGGGAGCTGTTTTTT.

The chain is built from TRBV9 and TRBJ2-1, with 11 bases matching TRBD1. The CDR3 totals 15 residues. V lost 4 bases and J lost 7; bases outside the gene matches: 7. Germline CDR1 SGDLS, CDR2 YYNGEE. This CDR3 reads CASSPWTGGGNEQFF. Here the CDR3 DNA reads TGTGCCAGCAGCCCGTGGACAGGGGGCGGGAATGAGCAGTTCTTC.